This T cell receptor (beta chain) came from a study of blood T cell repertoires in COVID-19. Everyone who took part was roughly 18 to 89 years old, and they came from about 23 US areas. This clone was picked up a small number of times. Data came from immunoSEQ multiplex PCR; TCRdb stores just in-frame clones and leaves some out. Among around 310,000 clones listed, over 85% were seen once. The sequenced sample consisted of PBMCs or T cells enriched from blood (not recorded which). This TCR came from a woman between 25 and 40 years old who had recovered from COVID-19.

The CDR3: CSVGSTNEKLFF. In DNA, the CDR3 is TGCAGCGTCGGGAGCACTAATGAAAAACTGTTTTTT. The chain combines TRBV29-1 with TRBJ1-4; D uncertain. Germline V gene sequence: CDR1 SQVTM, CDR2 ANQGSEA. The CDR3 has 12 amino acids. Trimming removed 6 bases from V and 2 bases from J, with 7 bases in between.